These 24 T cell receptor beta chains were sequenced from one sample in a study of blood T cell repertoires in COVID-19. Sequenced by immunoSEQ multiplex PCR; TCRdb stores in-frame clones only, minus some. The sample holds 150,000 to 200,000 clones; 85% to 90% are singletons and the top ten take 11%. Sequencing input: peripheral blood. These TCRs come from a woman aged 55-70 years with COVID-19, enrolled during active disease.

The chain couples TRBV21-1 to TRBJ2-4; the table's TRBD2 call for D was not verified on the DNA. TRBV21-1 is a pseudogene. The CDR3 loop spans 19 amino acids. Here the CDR3 reads CASSKVRAGGSGAKNIQYF. DNA for the CDR3: TGTGCCAGCAGCAAAGTTCGAGCGGGAGGGTCGGGGGCCAAAAACATTCAGTACTTC.

The chain couples TRBV24-1 to TRBJ1-1; weak D call: TRBD1 (6 bases). Per germline, CDR1 KGHDR and CDR2 SFDVKD. This CDR3 contains 15 residues. Trimming took off 4 bases at V and 1 base at J, with 12 bases between the two ends. The CDR3, as DNA: TGTGCCACCAGTGACTCCCGGACAGCGAACACTGAAGCTTTCTTT. Translation: CATSDSRTANTEAFF.

The chain joins TRBV4-2 to TRBJ2-7, with 9 bases matching TRBD1. Germline loops: CDR1 LGHNA, CDR2 YNFKEQ. The CDR3 extends over 14 amino acids. With V trimmed by 4 bases and J by 2 bases, 3 bases remained unmatched. The CDR3 DNA sequence: TGTGCCAGCAGCCTGGGGGACAGGGCCTACGAGCAGTACTTC. This codes for CASSLGDRAYEQYF.

The chain has TRBV6-5 and TRBJ1-2; D remains ambiguous. The ends were cut back, 10 bases at V and 8 bases at J, with 23 bases in the middle. The germline gives CDR1 MNHEY, CDR2 SVGAGI. The CDR3 spans 14 residues. The CDR3 here is CATWRDHTVGGYTF. The CDR3 coding sequence is TGTGCCACTTGGAGGGATCACACGGTCGGGGGCTACACCTTC.

The CDR3 coding sequence is TGTGCCAGCAGAAGGACAGGGGGTCAGCCCCAGCATTTT. Residues: CASRRTGGQPQHF. V gene TRBV6-5 combines with J gene TRBJ1-5; TRBD1 aligns across 10 bases. The trim removed 6 bases at V and 6 bases at J, leaving 2 bases unmatched. The CDR3 extends over 13 amino acids. The germline gives CDR1 MNHEY, CDR2 SVGAGI.

This clone was found once. V gene TRBV5-4 combines with J gene TRBJ2-7, with 11 positions matching TRBD2. The CDR3 totals 17 residues. Germline-derived CDR1 and CDR2 are SGHNT and YYREEE (reference sequence). V lost 4 bases to trimming and J lost 2 bases; unmatched junction nucleotides: 11. CDR3 sequence reads: CASSLKQSLAGAYEQYF. CDR3 sequence (DNA): TGTGCCAGCAGCCTTAAACAATCACTAGCGGGGGCCTACGAGCAGTACTTC. Drawing the rest from reference TRBV5-4 and TRBJ2-7, the complete variable domain is ETGVTQSPTHLIKTRGQQVTLRCSSQSGHNTVSWYQQALGQGPQFIFQYYREEENGRGNFPPRFSGLQFPNYSSELNVNALELDDSALYLCASSLKQSLAGAYEQYFGPGTRLTVT.

About this clone itself: The sample holds other DNA sequences that translate to the same CDR3. The rearrangement links TRBV19 to TRBJ2-3, with 8 bases identical to TRBD1. This CDR3 spans 15 amino acids. V shed 5 bases, J shed 1 base, and the junction held 5 bases outside the gene matches. CDR1 and CDR2 (germline): LNHDA, SQIVND (reference sequence). For the CDR3, the DNA is TGTGCCAGTAGTCGGACAGGGTCTGGCACAGATACGCAGTATTTT. Its translation: CASSRTGSGTDTQYF.

This chain uses TRBV6-6 with TRBJ2-3; D uncertain. V was shortened by 0 bases and J by 1 base, with 11 bases between the two germline ends. CDR1 MNHNY and CDR2 SVGAGI come from the germline V gene (reference sequence). The CDR3 is 16 residues long. Here the CDR3 DNA reads TGTGCCAGCAGTTACTCGGGCCTCACAGGCACAGATACGCAGTATTTT. Its protein is CASSYSGLTGTDTQYF.

V and J are TRBV9 and TRBJ2-5, with 8 bases fitting TRBD1. The germline gives CDR1 SGDLS, CDR2 YYNGEE. V shed 1 base, J shed 6 bases, and the junction held 5 bases outside the gene matches. The CDR3 runs 14 residues. This CDR3 reads CASSVPGQGQTQYF. For the CDR3, the DNA is TGTGCCAGCAGCGTACCCGGACAGGGCCAGACCCAGTACTTC.

The rearrangement uses TRBV6-2 or TRBV6-3 and TRBJ2-7; D gene uncertain. Germline lookup yields CDR1 MNHEY and CDR2 SVGEGT. This CDR3 region has 12 residues. V lost 2 bases and J lost 6, with 8 bases in between. CDR3 amino acids: CASSYSTVEQYF. CDR3 DNA sequence: TGTGCCAGCAGTTACAGTACGGTCGAGCAGTACTTC.

V gene TRBV30 combines with J gene TRBJ2-7; TRBD2 matches at 9 bases. The ends lost 7 bases at V and 3 bases at J; junction bases unmatched: 13. This CDR3 spans 15 amino acids. CDR1 and CDR2 (germline): GTSNPN, SVGIG (reference sequence). CDR3: CASGKRSGSLYEQYF. In DNA, the CDR3 is TGTGCCTCCGGGAAACGTAGCGGGAGTCTCTACGAGCAGTACTTC.

The chain has TRBV27 and TRBJ2-7, with 8 nucleotides matching TRBD2. Germline trimming cut 3 bases from V and 4 bases from J; bases unmatched to any gene: 2. The germline V gene encodes CDR1 MNHEY and CDR2 SMNVEV (reference sequence). This CDR3 spans 13 amino acids. CDR3 loop: CASSLSGRYEQYF. CDR3 coding DNA: TGTGCCAGCAGTTTGAGCGGGAGATACGAGCAGTACTTC.

J is TRBJ2-7 and V is TRBV30; TRBD1 matches at 7 bases. V shed 5 bases and J 2 bases; nucleotides not matched to a gene: 15. The CDR3 is 16 amino acids. Germline CDR1 reads GTSNPN; CDR2 reads SVGIG (reference sequence). DNA of the CDR3: TGTGCCTGGTGGACCCAGGGACAGTTCCCTCCCTACGAGCAGTACTTC. This gives the protein CAWWTQGQFPPYEQYF.

The chain has TRBV30 and TRBJ1-2; no definite D call. The germline gives CDR1 GTSNPN, CDR2 SVGIG (reference sequence). Deletions cut 0 bases from V and 1 base from J, with 12 bases between. The CDR3 consists of 15 residues. This chain's CDR3 is CAWSVEHYDNYGYTF. The CDR3 bases are TGTGCCTGGAGTGTGGAACACTATGATAACTATGGCTACACCTTC.

This clone appeared once. The V call is TRBV28, the J call TRBJ1-4, with D tentatively TRBD1 (6 bases). Trimming removed 1 base at V and 4 bases at J, with 10 bases between. CDR1 is MDHEN and CDR2 is SYDVKM in the germline V gene. The CDR3 length is 15 residues. DNA for the CDR3: TGTGCCAGCAGTTTATACGGGACACTTAATGAAAAACTGTTTTTT. Translating gives CASSLYGTLNEKLFF.

The rearrangement links TRBV3-1 (or the pseudogene TRBV3-2) to TRBJ2-1; D is perhaps TRBD2 (6 bases). The CDR3 extends over 13 amino acids. Trimming pared 2 bases from V and 8 bases from J, leaving 10 bases between. Germline-derived CDR1 and CDR2 are LGHDT and YNNKEL (reference sequence). In nucleotides, the CDR3 is TGTGCCAGCAGCCAATCCGAGCGGGATGAGCAGTTCTTC. It is translated as CASSQSERDEQFF.

The genes are TRBV3-1 (or the pseudogene TRBV3-2) and TRBJ1-3; TRBD1 matches 7 bases. J lost 4 bases, V lost 0 bases, and 9 bases had no gene match. Germline V gene sequence: CDR1 LGHDT, CDR2 YNNKEL (reference sequence). This CDR3 region has 17 residues. CDR3 in amino acids: CASSQDWGRGKGNTIYF. The DNA for the CDR3 is TGTGCCAGCAGCCAAGATTGGGGCAGGGGGAAAGGAAACACCATATATTTT.

This chain uses TRBV7-8 with TRBJ1-2; the D is unclear. Germline V lookup: CDR1 SGHVS, CDR2 FQNEAQ. The ends were cut back, 1 base at V and 2 bases at J, with 11 bases in the middle. This CDR3 comprises 15 residues. CDR3 loop: CASSLGLGENYGYTF. The CDR3 coding sequence is TGTGCCAGCAGCTTAGGCCTCGGAGAGAACTATGGCTACACCTTC.

This chain connects TRBV19 to TRBJ1-1; TRBD1 aligns across 10 bases. The CDR3 runs to 15 residues. Trimming cost V 6 bases and J 5 bases; bases outside gene matches: 9. The germline CDR1 and CDR2 sequences are LNHDA and SQIVND (reference sequence). The CDR3 region has the DNA TGTGCCAGTAGCCAGACAGGGGGCGCAAGGACTGAAGCTTTCTTT. This gives the protein CASSQTGGARTEAFF.

This rearrangement joins TRBV5-4 to TRBJ1-3, with D tentatively TRBD1 (5 bases). This CDR3 is built from 14 residues. Germline loops: CDR1 SGHNT, CDR2 YYREEE (reference sequence). V was pared by 7 bases and J by 0 bases, with 11 bases between. The CDR3 protein is CASGREGSGNTIYF. CDR3 in DNA: TGTGCCAGCGGCAGGGAGGGCTCTGGAAACACCATATATTTT.

V gene TRBV28 combines with J gene TRBJ1-2, with a weak D call TRBD1 (5 bases). Germline CDR1 and CDR2: MDHEN and SYDVKM. V lost 7 bases and J 8 bases, leaving 20 bases between the germline ends. There are 14 residues in the CDR3. This CDR3 is CASTAGPLLGGYTF. CDR3 coding DNA: TGTGCCAGCACCGCGGGACCTCTTCTGGGAGGCTACACCTTC.

The chain couples TRBV5-6 to TRBJ2-1; no firm D call. The CDR3 has 15 residues. Germline-derived CDR1 and CDR2 are SGHDT and YYEEEE. Trimming took 0 bases from V and 0 from J, leaving 7 bases between them. The CDR3 reads CASSLGGSSYNEQFF. The CDR3 nucleotides read TGTGCCAGCAGCTTGGGCGGAAGCTCCTACAATGAGCAGTTCTTC.

The chain combines TRBV28 with TRBJ1-3, with D uncertain. Germline CDR1 and CDR2: MDHEN and SYDVKM. The CDR3 length is 14 residues. V shed 5 bases and J shed 0 bases, with 8 bases lying between them. The CDR3 region is CASSLRGSGNTIYF. The CDR3 DNA follows: TGTGCCAGCAGTCTCCGGGGCTCTGGAAACACCATATATTTT.

This sequence joins TRBV5-4 and TRBJ2-1; D gene unclear. In germline, CDR1 is SGHNT, CDR2 YYREEE (reference sequence). This CDR3 is 15 amino acids long. V lost 0 bases to trimming and J lost 0 bases, with 7 bases between them. In DNA form, the CDR3 reads TGTGCCAGCAGCTTGGGAGCTGTCTCCTACAATGAGCAGTTCTTC. It specifies CASSLGAVSYNEQFF.